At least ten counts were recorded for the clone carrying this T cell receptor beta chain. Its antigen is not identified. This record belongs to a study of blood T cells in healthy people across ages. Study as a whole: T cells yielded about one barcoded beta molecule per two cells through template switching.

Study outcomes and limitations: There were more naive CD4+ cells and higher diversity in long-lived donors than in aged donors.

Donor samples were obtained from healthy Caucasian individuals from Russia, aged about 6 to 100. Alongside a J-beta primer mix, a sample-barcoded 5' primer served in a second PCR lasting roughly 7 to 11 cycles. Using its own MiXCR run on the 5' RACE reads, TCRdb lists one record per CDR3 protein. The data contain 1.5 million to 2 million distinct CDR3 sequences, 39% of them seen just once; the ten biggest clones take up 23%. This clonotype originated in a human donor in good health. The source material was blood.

The CDR3 loop is CASELMGQQETQYF. The CDR3 DNA reads as TGTGCCAGCGAGCTAATGGGACAGCAAGAGACCCAGTACTTC. This rearrangement joins TRBV2 to TRBJ2-5; TRBD1 aligns across 7 bases. CDR3 length: 14 amino acids. The V segment lost 8 bases and the J segment 2 bases; nucleotides outside the gene matches: 8. The germline gives CDR1 SNHLY, CDR2 FYNNEI.